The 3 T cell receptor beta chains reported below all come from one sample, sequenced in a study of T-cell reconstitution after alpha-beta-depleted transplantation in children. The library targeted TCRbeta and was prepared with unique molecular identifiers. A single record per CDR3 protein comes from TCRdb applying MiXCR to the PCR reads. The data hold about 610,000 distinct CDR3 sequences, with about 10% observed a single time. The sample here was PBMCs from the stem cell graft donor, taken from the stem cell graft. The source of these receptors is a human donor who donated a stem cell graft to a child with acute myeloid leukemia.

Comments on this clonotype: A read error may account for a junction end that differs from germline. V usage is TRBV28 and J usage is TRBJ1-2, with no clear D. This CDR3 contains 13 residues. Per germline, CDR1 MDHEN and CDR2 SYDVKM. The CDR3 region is CASSRVGNFGYTF. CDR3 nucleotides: TGTGCCAGCAGTCGAGTAGGAAACTTTGGCTACACCTTC.

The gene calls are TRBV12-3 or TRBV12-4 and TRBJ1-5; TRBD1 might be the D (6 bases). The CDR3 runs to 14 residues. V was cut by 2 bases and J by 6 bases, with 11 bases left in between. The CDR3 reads CASSLWGAGQPQHF. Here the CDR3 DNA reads TGTGCCAGCAGTTTATGGGGGGCAGGTCAGCCCCAGCATTTT.

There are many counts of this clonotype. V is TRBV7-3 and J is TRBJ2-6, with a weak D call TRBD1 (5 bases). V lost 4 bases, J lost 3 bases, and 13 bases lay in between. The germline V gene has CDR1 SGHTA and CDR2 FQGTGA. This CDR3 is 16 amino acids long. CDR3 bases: TGTGCCAGCAGCTCAGGGCTGGGGCTTGGGGCCAACGTCCTGACTTTC. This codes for CASSSGLGLGANVLTF.